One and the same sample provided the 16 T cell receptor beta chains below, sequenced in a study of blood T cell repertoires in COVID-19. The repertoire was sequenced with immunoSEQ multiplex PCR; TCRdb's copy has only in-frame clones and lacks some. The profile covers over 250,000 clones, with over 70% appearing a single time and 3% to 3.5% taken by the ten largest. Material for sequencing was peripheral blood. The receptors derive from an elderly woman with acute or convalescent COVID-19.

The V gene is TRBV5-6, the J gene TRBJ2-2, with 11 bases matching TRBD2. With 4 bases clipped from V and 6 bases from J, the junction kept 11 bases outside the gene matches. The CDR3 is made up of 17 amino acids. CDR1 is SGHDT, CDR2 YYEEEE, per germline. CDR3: CASSLLRTSGSPGELFF. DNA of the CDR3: TGTGCCAGCAGCCTTCTGCGGACTAGCGGGTCCCCCGGGGAGCTGTTTTTT.

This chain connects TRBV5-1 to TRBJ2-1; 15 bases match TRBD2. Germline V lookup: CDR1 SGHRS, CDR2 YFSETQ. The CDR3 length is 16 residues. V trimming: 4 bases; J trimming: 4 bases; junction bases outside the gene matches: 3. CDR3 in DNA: TGCGCCAGCAGCCCCGGGACTAGCGGGGGGTACAATGAGCAGTTCTTC. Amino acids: CASSPGTSGGYNEQFF.

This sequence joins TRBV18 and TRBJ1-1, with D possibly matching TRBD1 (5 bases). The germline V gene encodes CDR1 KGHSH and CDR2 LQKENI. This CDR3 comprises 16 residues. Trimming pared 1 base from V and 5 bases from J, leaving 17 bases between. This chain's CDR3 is CASSPLGAGTGTEAFF. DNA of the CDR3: TGTGCCAGCTCACCACTAGGGGCCGGTACCGGGACTGAAGCTTTCTTT.

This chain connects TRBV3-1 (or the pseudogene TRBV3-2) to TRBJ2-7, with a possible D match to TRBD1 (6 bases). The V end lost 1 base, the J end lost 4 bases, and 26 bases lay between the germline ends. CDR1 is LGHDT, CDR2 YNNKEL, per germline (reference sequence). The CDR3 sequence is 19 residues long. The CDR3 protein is CASSQGRSSGVPAGYEQYF. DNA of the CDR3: TGTGCCAGCAGCCAAGGTCGAAGTTCAGGGGTACCCGCTGGTTACGAGCAGTACTTC.

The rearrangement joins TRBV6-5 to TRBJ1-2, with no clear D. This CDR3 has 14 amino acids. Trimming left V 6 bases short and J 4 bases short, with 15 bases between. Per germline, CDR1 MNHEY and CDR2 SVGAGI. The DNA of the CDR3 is TGTGCCAGCAGCGCAACTGGGAGGCTCTATGGCTACACCTTC. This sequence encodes CASSATGRLYGYTF.

The CDR3 region has the DNA TGTGCCAGCAGCTTAGCGGGACAGGGATACACTGAAGCTTTCTTT. Translated, it gives CASSLAGQGYTEAFF. The chain uses TRBV7-9 and TRBJ1-1, with 9 nucleotides matching TRBD1. Germline V gene data show CDR1 as SEHNR and CDR2 as FQNEAQ (reference sequence). V lost 0 bases to trimming and J lost 3 bases; unmatched junction nucleotides: 2. The CDR3 is 15 residues long.

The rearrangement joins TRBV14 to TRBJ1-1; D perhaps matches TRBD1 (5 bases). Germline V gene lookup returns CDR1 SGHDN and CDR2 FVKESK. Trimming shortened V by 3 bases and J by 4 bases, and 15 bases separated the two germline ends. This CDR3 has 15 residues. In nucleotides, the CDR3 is TGTGCCAGCAGCCAGCGGTCTGTGGGGCCCACTGAAGCTTTCTTT. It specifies CASSQRSVGPTEAFF.

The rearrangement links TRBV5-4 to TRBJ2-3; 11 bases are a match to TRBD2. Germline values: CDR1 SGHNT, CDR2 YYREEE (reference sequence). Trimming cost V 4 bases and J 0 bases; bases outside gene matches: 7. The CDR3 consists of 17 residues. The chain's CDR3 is CASSPTSGAESTDTQYF. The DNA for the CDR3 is TGTGCCAGCAGCCCGACTAGCGGGGCGGAAAGCACAGATACGCAGTATTTT.

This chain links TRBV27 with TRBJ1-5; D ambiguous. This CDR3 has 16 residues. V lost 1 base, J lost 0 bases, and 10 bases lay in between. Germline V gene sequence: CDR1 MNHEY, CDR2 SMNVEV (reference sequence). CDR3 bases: TGTGCCAGCAGTTTATGGGCAGATAATAGCAATCAGCCCCAGCATTTT. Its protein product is CASSLWADNSNQPQHF.

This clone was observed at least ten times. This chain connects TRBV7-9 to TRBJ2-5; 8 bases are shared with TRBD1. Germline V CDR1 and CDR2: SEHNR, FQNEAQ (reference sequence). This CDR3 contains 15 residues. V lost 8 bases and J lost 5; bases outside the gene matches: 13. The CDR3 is CASQPDRGPRETQYF. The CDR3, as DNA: TGTGCCAGCCAGCCTGACAGGGGCCCGCGGGAGACCCAGTACTTC.

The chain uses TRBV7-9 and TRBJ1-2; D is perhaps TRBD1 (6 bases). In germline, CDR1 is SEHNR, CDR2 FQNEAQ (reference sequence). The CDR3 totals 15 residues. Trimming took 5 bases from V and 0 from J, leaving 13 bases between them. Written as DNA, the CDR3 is TGTGCCAGCAGCCCACGCAGGGGAGCTAACTATGGCTACACCTTC. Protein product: CASSPRRGANYGYTF.

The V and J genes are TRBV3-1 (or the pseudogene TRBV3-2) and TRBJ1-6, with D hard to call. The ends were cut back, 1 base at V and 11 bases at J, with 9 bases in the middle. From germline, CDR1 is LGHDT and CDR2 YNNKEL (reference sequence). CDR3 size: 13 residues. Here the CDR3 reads CASSQVPRTPLHF. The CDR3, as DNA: TGTGCCAGCAGCCAAGTGCCGAGGACACCCCTCCACTTT.

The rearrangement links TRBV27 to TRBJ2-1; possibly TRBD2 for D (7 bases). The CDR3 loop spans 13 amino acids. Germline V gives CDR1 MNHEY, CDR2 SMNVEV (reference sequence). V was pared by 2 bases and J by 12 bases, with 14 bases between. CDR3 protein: CASSLNRGAVQFF. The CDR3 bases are TGTGCCAGCAGTTTAAATCGGGGGGCGGTGCAGTTCTTC.

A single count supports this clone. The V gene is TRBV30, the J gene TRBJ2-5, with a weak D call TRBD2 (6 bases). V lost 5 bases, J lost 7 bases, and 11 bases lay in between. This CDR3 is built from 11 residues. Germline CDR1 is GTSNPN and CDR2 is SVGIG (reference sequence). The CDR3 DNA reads TGTGCCTGGGGAATAGCGGCGACCCAGTACTTC. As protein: CAWGIAATQYF.

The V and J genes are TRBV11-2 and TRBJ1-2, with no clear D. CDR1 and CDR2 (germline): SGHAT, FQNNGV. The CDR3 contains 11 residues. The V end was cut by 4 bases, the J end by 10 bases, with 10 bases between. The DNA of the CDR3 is TGTGCCAGCAGCTCCGTTACTCTCTACACCTTC. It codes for CASSSVTLYTF.

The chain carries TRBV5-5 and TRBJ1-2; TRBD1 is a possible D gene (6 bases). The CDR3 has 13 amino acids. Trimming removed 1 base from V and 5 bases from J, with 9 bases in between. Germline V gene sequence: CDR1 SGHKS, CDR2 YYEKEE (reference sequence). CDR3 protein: CASSLSGDYGYTF. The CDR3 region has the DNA TGTGCCAGCAGCTTGTCAGGGGATTATGGCTACACCTTC.